This T cell receptor beta chain was identified during a study of cytomegalovirus exposure and HLA in healthy donors. The PCR contained 60 Vbeta and 13 Jbeta primers. The table came from immunoSEQ multiplex PCR; TCRdb's copy has only in-frame clones and leaves some out. The table records 100,000 to 150,000 clones, roughly four fifths of them present only once. The CDR3 is 13 amino acids. CDR1 SGHAT and CDR2 FQNNGV come from the germline V gene. Trimming shortened V by 6 bases and J by 1 base, and 9 bases separated the two germline ends. The study's findings and limits: It was reported that TCR beta sequences correctly inferred the HLA-A and HLA-B alleles for most subjects. Cytomegalovirus association was assigned to 170 or so TCR beta chains. Being productive about 87% or about 30% of the time was typical of most TCR beta V segments in an earlier analysis. Later analysis suggested most CMV-associated TCR beta chains were HLA-restricted.

Concerning this clone itself: The antigen is unknown.

Sequencing was performed on PBMCs. This sequence was found in a man aged 40-49 years in good health and CMV-seronegative. The chain is built from TRBV11-2 and TRBJ1-1, with D maybe TRBD1 (5 bases). CDR3 nucleotides: TGTGCCAGCAGTTCCACAGGGAACACTGAAGCTTTCTTT. Its translation is CASSSTGNTEAFF.